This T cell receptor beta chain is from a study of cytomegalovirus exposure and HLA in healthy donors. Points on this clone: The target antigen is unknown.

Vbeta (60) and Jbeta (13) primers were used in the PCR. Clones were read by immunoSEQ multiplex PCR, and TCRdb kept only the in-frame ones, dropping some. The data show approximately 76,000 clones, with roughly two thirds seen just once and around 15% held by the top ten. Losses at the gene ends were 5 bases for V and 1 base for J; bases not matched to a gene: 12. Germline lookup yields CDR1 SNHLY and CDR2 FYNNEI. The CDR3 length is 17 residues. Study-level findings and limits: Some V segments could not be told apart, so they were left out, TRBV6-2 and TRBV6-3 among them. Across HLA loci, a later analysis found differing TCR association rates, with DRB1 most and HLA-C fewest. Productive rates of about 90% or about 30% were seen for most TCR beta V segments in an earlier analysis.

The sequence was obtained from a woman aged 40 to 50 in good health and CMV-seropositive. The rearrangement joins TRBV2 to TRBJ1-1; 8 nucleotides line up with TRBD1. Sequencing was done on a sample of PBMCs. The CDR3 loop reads CASSNQNRGKENTEAFF. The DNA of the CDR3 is TGTGCCAGCAGTAACCAAAACAGGGGGAAGGAGAACACTGAAGCTTTCTTT.